There are a few counts of the clone carrying this T cell receptor beta chain. What it binds is unknown. The record originates from a study of blood T cells in healthy people across ages. Regarding the study as a whole: Significant beta diversity loss was already apparent by age roughly 38, declining roughly linearly.

CDR3 length: 13 amino acids. Germline values: CDR1 DFQATT, CDR2 SNEGSKA (reference sequence). V shed 6 bases and J shed 4 bases, with 16 bases lying between them. Each sample gave at least 6.5 million isolated PBMCs. A sample-barcoded 5' primer and a J-beta primer mix were used in a second PCR of roughly 6 to 12 cycles. With 12 random nucleotides, a template-switch adaptor tagged each individual cDNA molecule. Each single sample gave us at least 2.5 million CDR3-containing paired-end reads. From the 5' RACE reads, TCRdb called clonotypes with MiXCR, one entry per CDR3 protein. The table has about 1.8 million distinct CDR3 sequences, 49% seen once; the top ten hold 2.1%.

Sequencing input: blood. The chain carries TRBV20-1 and TRBJ2-7; TRBD1 is a possible D gene (6 bases). The receptor comes from a woman in her 40s in good health. Here the CDR3 reads CSAFPTGRYEQYF. In DNA form, the CDR3 reads TGCAGTGCCTTCCCGACAGGCAGGTACGAGCAGTACTTC.